A selection of T cell receptor beta chains follows, all from one sample in a study of molecular identifiers for immune sequencing clone quantification. TCRdb itself ran the PCR reads through MiXCR, one entry per CDR3 protein. The table includes over 600,000 distinct CDR3 sequences, 20% detected once. The sample comprised naive CD8+ T cells from blood, with Jurkat cell RNA spiked in. The receptors stem from a human donor in good health. Some libraries in this study had Jurkat cell RNA spiked in. Each CDR3 is given with its conserved first and last residue. A D gene is named only where the DNA matches it firmly. Only part of the rows carry a size: once, few, many, or a class if the clone is expanded.

many,TRBV20-1,-,TRBJ1-5,CSASFPDWGNQPQHF,TGCAGTGCTAGTTTCCCCGATTGGGGCAATCAGCCCCAGCATTTT
many,TRBV9,-,TRBJ2-3,CASSPRWGRTDTQYF,TGTGCCAGCAGCCCCAGGTGGGGCCGCACAGATACGCAGTATTTT
many,TRBV4-2,TRBD2,TRBJ2-3,CASSHGTSGNLLDTQYF,TGTGCCAGCAGCCATGGGACTAGCGGGAATTTGTTGGATACGCAGTATTTT
-,TRBV5-1,-,TRBJ1-1,CASSWRTATEALF,TGCGCCAGCAGCTGGAGAACAGCCACTGAAGCTCTCTTT
many,TRBV27,-,TRBJ2-2,CASSANRVGRELFF,TGTGCCAGCAGCGCAAACAGGGTTGGCCGGGAGCTGTTTTTT
-,TRBV14,TRBD2,TRBJ2-7,CASSLTWGLANEQYF,TGTGCCAGCAGCCTCACATGGGGACTAGCGAACGAGCAGTACTTC
many,TRBV11-2,-,TRBJ2-1,CASSWGYEQFF,TGTGCCAGCAGCTGGGGGTATGAGCAGTTCTTC
many,TRBV30,-,TRBJ2-1,CAWSSQGYYNEQFF,TGTGCCTGGAGTTCTCAGGGTTACTACAATGAGCAGTTCTTC
many,TRBV19,-,TRBJ1-5,CASGTFNQPQHF,TGTGCCAGTGGGACGTTCAATCAGCCCCAGCATTTT
many,TRBV7-3,-,TRBJ2-3,CASSLGIQDTDTQYF,TGTGCCAGCAGCTTAGGGATCCAGGACACAGATACGCAGTATTTT
many,TRBV7-9,TRBD2,TRBJ2-5,CASSPRKGLAEDQYF,TGTGCCAGCAGCCCGAGAAAGGGACTAGCGGAAGACCAGTACTTC
many,TRBV5-4,-,TRBJ2-7,CASSLDNTASSYEQYF,TGTGCCAGCAGCTTGGACAACACCGCGAGCTCCTACGAGCAGTACTTC
many,TRBV21-1,-,TRBJ1-1,CASTHNERSEAFF,TGTGCCAGCACCCATAATGAACGCTCTGAAGCTTTCTTT
once,TRBV7-9,TRBD1,TRBJ1-6,CASSPGQGVAPLHF,TGTGCCAGCAGCCCGGGACAGGGGGTTGCGCCCCTCCACTTT
-,TRBV27,TRBD2,TRBJ2-1,CASSSFISYGRGGLYNEQFF,TGTGCCAGCAGTTCGTTTATATCATACGGGCGGGGGGGCCTCTACAATGAGCAGTTCTTC
few,TRBV14,TRBD1,TRBJ2-1,CASKDRGGYNEQFF,TGTGCCAGCAAGGACAGGGGAGGCTACAATGAGCAGTTCTTC
-,TRBV7-6,-,TRBJ1-1,CVSSLEENTEAFF,TGTGTCAGCAGCCTAGAGGAGAACACTGAAGCTTTCTTT
-,TRBV14,-,TRBJ1-6,CASSPASRIYNSPLHF,TGTGCCAGCAGCCCAGCAAGCAGAATCTATAATTCACCCCTCCACTTT
few,TRBV3-2,-,TRBJ1-1,CASSQTRGLRGRRAVGAFF,TGTGCCAGCAGCCAAACCAGGGGGCTCCGTGGGCGTCGTGCGGTGGGGGCTTTCTTT
few,TRBV30,-,TRBJ1-2,CAWVDRLYGYTF,TGTGCCTGGGTTGACAGACTCTATGGCTACACCTTC
many,TRBV5-6,-,TRBJ2-7,CASSSQGDEQYF,TGTGCCAGCAGTTCACAGGGAGACGAGCAGTACTTC
few,TRBV3-1,-,TRBJ1-1,CASSQVDGGSDTEAFF,TGTGCCAGCAGCCAAGTTGATGGGGGATCGGACACTGAAGCTTTCTTT
-,TRBV7-6,TRBD2,TRBJ2-1,CASSFSGGARYNEQFF,TGTGCCAGCAGCTTTAGCGGGGGGGCCAGGTACAATGAGCAGTTCTTC
-,TRBV4-1,TRBD2,TRBJ2-1,CVSSQTSGGPSYNEQFF,TGCGTCAGCAGCCAAACTAGCGGGGGGCCCTCCTACAATGAGCAGTTCTTC
many,TRBV4-1,TRBD2,TRBJ2-7,CASSHLTSGGYEQYF,TGCGCCAGCAGCCACCTGACTAGCGGGGGATACGAGCAGTACTTC
many,TRBV21-1,-,TRBJ2-3,CASSKVVLASADTQYF,TGTGCCAGCAGCAAAGTAGTTCTGGCCAGCGCAGATACGCAGTATTTT
many,TRBV28,-,TRBJ2-3,CASSHPGQSTDTQYF,TGTGCCAGCAGTCACCCTGGACAAAGCACAGATACGCAGTATTTT
-,TRBV19,-,TRBJ2-1,CASSMGGRALTNEQLF,TGTGCCAGTAGTATGGGGGGCAGGGCCTTAACCAATGAGCAGCTCTTC
many,TRBV27,-,TRBJ2-3,CASSLNSPPDTQYF,TGTGCCAGCAGTTTAAATTCTCCCCCAGATACGCAGTATTTT
many,TRBV5-1,-,TRBJ1-1,CASSLEVLDEAFF,TGCGCCAGCAGCTTGGAAGTTTTGGATGAAGCTTTCTTT
few,TRBV18,TRBD1,TRBJ2-1,CASSPGQGWNEQFF,TGTGCCAGCTCACCGGGACAGGGGTGGAATGAGCAGTTCTTC
many,TRBV28,-,TRBJ1-6,CASSRDWSYNSPLHF,TGTGCCAGCAGTAGAGACTGGAGCTATAATTCACCCCTCCACTTT
many,TRBV30,-,TRBJ2-1,CAWSAPRNEQFF,TGTGCCTGGAGTGCGCCCCGGAATGAGCAGTTCTTC
-,TRBV7-9,-,TRBJ1-1,CASSLILGDSEAFF,TGTGCCAGCAGCTTAATTTTAGGGGACTCTGAAGCTTTCTTT
many,TRBV6-6,TRBD2,TRBJ2-3,CASSYLASGGDQPSTDTQYF,TGTGCCAGCAGTTACTTGGCTAGCGGGGGGGACCAACCTAGCACAGATACGCAGTATTTT
many,TRBV24-1,TRBD2,TRBJ2-3,CATSDGLAGGYTDTQYF,TGTGCCACCAGTGATGGACTAGCGGGGGGCTACACAGATACGCAGTATTTT
few,TRBV6-2/TRBV6-3,TRBD2,TRBJ2-1,CASSSLGDYLTSEQFF,TGTGCCAGCAGTAGCCTAGGGGACTACCTGACAAGTGAGCAGTTCTTC
many,TRBV20-1,-,TRBJ2-5,CSVPSRRWNQETQYF,TGCAGTGTTCCTAGCAGACGTTGGAACCAAGAGACCCAGTACTTC
many,TRBV27,-,TRBJ2-3,CASSLLAKDTQYF,TGTGCCAGCAGTTTACTAGCGAAAGATACGCAGTATTTT
many,TRBV28,-,TRBJ2-7,CATGLEGRYEQYF,TGTGCCACCGGGCTCGAGGGTCGCTACGAGCAGTACTTC